Listed below are T cell receptor beta chains from one sample, sequenced in a study of radiotherapy plus CTLA-4 blockade in lung cancer. Measured with immunoSEQ multiplex PCR; TCRdb has only the in-frame clones, and not every one. The sample yields around 99,000 clones, about 90% seen once. The source was peripheral blood, collected from a patient treated with radiotherapy plus ipilimumab. The origin of the receptors is a human donor with non-small cell lung cancer that progressed on radiotherapy plus ipilimumab. Each CDR3 is given with its conserved first and last residue. D genes are given only for firm matches. A clone size is listed for some rows: how often the clone was seen (once, few, many), or a class if it is expanded.

j_call v_call d_call clone_size cdr3_aa cdr3_nt
TRBJ2-2 TRBV5-1 NA NA CASSSRGGSAVGELFF TGCGCCAGCAGCTCCCGCGGAGGGAGTGCGGTCGGGGAGCTGTTTTTT
TRBJ2-5 TRBV9 TRBD2 NA CASSPRGEREGGETQYF TGTGCCAGCAGCCCCCGTGGGGAGCGGGAGGGAGGCGAGACCCAGTACTTC
TRBJ1-5 TRBV6-5 NA once CASSLFNSYSNQPQHF TGTGCCAGCAGTTTATTCAACAGCTATAGCAATCAGCCCCAGCATTTT
TRBJ1-5 TRBV6-5 NA NA CASSATADRNQPQHF TGTGCCAGCAGTGCGACAGCGGACCGAAATCAGCCCCAGCATTTT
TRBJ2-6 TRBV5-1 TRBD1 NA CASSLAGGAANVLTF TGCGCCAGCAGCTTGGCAGGGGGCGCGGCCAACGTCCTGACTTTC
TRBJ1-1 TRBV6-5 TRBD1 NA CASSYYNDRGQAEAFF TGTGCCAGCAGTTACTACAACGACAGGGGTCAGGCTGAAGCTTTCTTT
TRBJ2-1 TRBV4-1 TRBD2 NA CASSQIPGLALQGEQFF TGCGCCAGCAGCCAAATACCGGGACTAGCGCTGCAAGGTGAGCAGTTCTTC
TRBJ2-2 TRBV2 TRBD2 few CASSQARAGGSNTGELFF TGTGCCAGCAGTCAGGCTAGGGCGGGAGGGTCGAACACCGGGGAGCTGTTTTTT
TRBJ2-7 TRBV13 NA few CASSRTPDGYEQYF TGTGCCAGCAGCCGAACCCCGGACGGCTACGAGCAGTACTTC
TRBJ2-3 TRBV2 NA NA CASSADSSIGYF TGTGCCAGCAGTGCGGACAGCTCCATCGGGTATTTT
TRBJ1-3 TRBV9 NA NA CASSGGAGNTIYF TGTGCCAGCAGCGGAGGGGCTGGAAACACCATATATTTT
TRBJ1-2 TRBV9 NA NA CASSGTLRGYGYTF TGTGCCAGCAGCGGGACCCTGAGGGGCTATGGCTACACCTTC
TRBJ1-1 TRBV7-9 NA NA CASSSSVGGRVGEAFF TGTGCCAGCAGCTCGTCCGTGGGGGGGAGAGTTGGTGAAGCTTTCTTT
TRBJ2-5 TRBV5-1 TRBD2 NA CASSHLGLAYQETQYF TGCGCCAGCAGCCACCTGGGACTAGCGTACCAAGAGACCCAGTACTTC
TRBJ1-1 TRBV21-1 NA NA CASSKAGRREAEAFF TGTGCCAGCAGCAAAGCGGGCAGGAGGGAGGCTGAAGCTTTCTTT
TRBJ1-2 TRBV6-5 NA NA CASSNNLGYTF TGTGCCAGCAGTAATAACCTTGGCTACACCTTC
TRBJ2-5 TRBV11-2 TRBD2 NA CASAGLAGPPETQYF TGTGCCAGCGCGGGACTAGCGGGACCCCCAGAGACCCAGTACTTC
TRBJ2-1 TRBV29-1 TRBD1 NA CSAGQVNEQFF TGCAGCGCCGGACAGGTCAATGAGCAGTTCTTC
TRBJ2-6 TRBV15 NA NA CATSRVSTGANVLTF TGTGCCACCAGCAGAGTGAGTACTGGGGCCAACGTCCTGACTTTC
TRBJ1-4 TRBV30 TRBD1 NA CAWNRGLGEKLFF TGTGCCTGGAATAGGGGGCTGGGTGAAAAACTGTTTTTT
TRBJ1-1 TRBV5-1 NA NA CASNNGPGNTEAFF TGCGCCAGCAATAATGGGCCAGGGAACACTGAAGCTTTCTTT
TRBJ1-2 TRBV4-1 NA NA CASSHPTGTPITYGYTF TGCGCCAGCAGCCACCCGACCGGGACCCCGATTACATATGGCTACACCTTC
TRBJ2-5 TRBV5-1 NA NA CASSLGVYQETQYF TGCGCCAGCAGCTTGGGGGTGTACCAAGAGACCCAGTACTTC
TRBJ1-1 TRBV9 NA NA CASSVVGQNTEAFF TGTGCCAGCAGCGTAGTGGGACAGAACACTGAAGCTTTCTTT
TRBJ1-1 TRBV5-6 NA NA CASRVYGETEAFF TGTGCCAGCAGGGTATATGGGGAGACTGAAGCTTTCTTT
TRBJ2-3 TRBV27 NA NA CASSGWARDTQYF TGTGCCAGCAGTGGCTGGGCTAGGGATACGCAGTATTTT
TRBJ2-7 TRBV6-6 NA NA CASSIHGYEQYF TGTGCCAGCAGCATACACGGCTACGAGCAGTACTTC
TRBJ1-5 TRBV7-2 NA NA CASSSTRGSNQPQHF TGTGCCAGCAGCTCGACCAGGGGATCCAATCAGCCCCAGCATTTT
TRBJ2-1 TRBV29-1 TRBD2 NA CSASGPSGRIYNEQFF TGCAGCGCCTCCGGGCCTAGCGGGAGGATCTACAATGAGCAGTTCTTC
TRBJ1-2 TRBV2 NA NA CASRLSGGGYGYTF TGTGCCAGCAGATTGTCCGGAGGAGGCTATGGCTACACCTTC
TRBJ1-2 TRBV6-5 NA NA CASGGDQPNGYGYTF TGTGCCAGCGGGGGGGATCAACCCAACGGCTATGGCTACACCTTC